This T cell receptor (beta chain) was documented in a study of beta chain features in type 1 diabetes. Investigators reverse transcribed all isolated RNA, so they sequenced expressed TCRB transcripts. This table comes from immunoSEQ multiplex PCR, and its TCRdb copy is limited to in-frame clones, with some not included. The table shows hundreds of thousands of clones, with around 15% occurring only once. CDR3 length equals 14 residues. The V gene's germline CDR1 is MGHDK and CDR2 SYGVNS. This clone was counted between two and nine times. Input material: naive CD4+ T cells from blood. The clonotype originates from a man between 18 and 35 years old in good health. V and J are TRBV25-1 and TRBJ2-5, with D possibly being TRBD2 (6 bases). The assigned J gene may be wrong: the sequence end matches TRBJ2-7 better. The CDR3 DNA is TGTGCCAGCAGTGGGGCCCGGGGAGGCTACGAGCAGTACTTC. Amino acid sequence: CASSGARGGYEQYF.